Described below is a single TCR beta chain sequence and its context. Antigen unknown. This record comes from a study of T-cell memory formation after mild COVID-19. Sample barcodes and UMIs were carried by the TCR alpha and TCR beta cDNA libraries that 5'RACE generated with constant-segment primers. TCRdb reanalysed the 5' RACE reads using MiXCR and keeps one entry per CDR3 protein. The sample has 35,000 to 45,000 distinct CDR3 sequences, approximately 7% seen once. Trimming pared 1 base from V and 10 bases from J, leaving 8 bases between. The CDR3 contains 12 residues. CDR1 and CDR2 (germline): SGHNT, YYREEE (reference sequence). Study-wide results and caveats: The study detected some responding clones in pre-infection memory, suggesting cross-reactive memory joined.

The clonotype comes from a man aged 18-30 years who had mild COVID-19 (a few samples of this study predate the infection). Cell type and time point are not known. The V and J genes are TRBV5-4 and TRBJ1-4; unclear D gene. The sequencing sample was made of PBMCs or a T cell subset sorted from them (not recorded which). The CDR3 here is CASSLPGSKLFF. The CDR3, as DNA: TGTGCCAGCAGCTTGCCCGGATCAAAACTGTTTTTT.